This passage covers 8 T cell receptor beta chains from one sample sequenced in a study of neurological immune-mediated disorders. TCRdb reprocessed the 5' RACE reads with MiXCR, giving one entry per CDR3 protein. The sample lists about 120,000 distinct CDR3 sequences; roughly 3.2% were seen once. The sequenced sample was PBMCs. Source of these receptors: a woman aged 25-40 years with multiple sclerosis.

This clonotype was recorded many times. This sequence joins TRBV20-1 and TRBJ2-3, with 7 bases aligning to TRBD1. The CDR3 loop spans 15 amino acids. J gave up 13 bases and V 4 bases, and 20 bases lay outside the gene matches. Germline loops: CDR1 DFQATT, CDR2 SNEGSKA (reference sequence). The CDR3 is CSATQFGTDSVLEYF. The CDR3 region has the DNA TGCAGTGCTACTCAGTTCGGGACAGATTCGGTATTGGAGTATTTT.

This clonotype was counted only a few times. This chain joins TRBV5-1 and TRBJ2-7; 10 positions agree with TRBD1. The ends lost 2 bases at V and 3 bases at J; junction bases unmatched: 2. From germline, CDR1 is SGHRS and CDR2 YFSETQ. This CDR3 contains 14 residues. CDR3: CASSLRDRGYEQYF. The CDR3, as DNA: TGCGCCAGCAGCTTACGGGACAGGGGCTACGAGCAGTACTTC.

This clonotype was detected many times. The chain carries TRBV4-1 and TRBJ1-4; D perhaps matches TRBD1 (6 bases). Trimming removed 4 bases from V and 4 bases from J, with 13 bases in between. Germline assignment: CDR1 MGHRA and CDR2 YSYEKL. The CDR3 length is 15 residues. Written as DNA, the CDR3 is TGCGCCAGCAGCCTCGCACAGGGAATTAATGAAAAACTGTTTTTT. Protein sequence: CASSLAQGINEKLFF.

This clonotype showed up many times. The chain employs TRBV7-2 and TRBJ1-1, with unresolved D. CDR1 is SGHTA, CDR2 FQGNSA, per germline. This CDR3 region has 13 residues. V lost 2 bases and J 0 bases, leaving 4 bases between the germline ends. The CDR3 loop is CASSLHMNTEAFF. The CDR3 DNA reads as TGTGCCAGCAGCTTACACATGAACACTGAAGCTTTCTTT.

Many counts were recorded for this clonotype. The rearrangement joins TRBV29-1 to TRBJ2-1; no clear D gene. The CDR3 totals 13 residues. Trimming left V 1 base short and J 4 bases short, with 8 bases between. CDR1 and CDR2 (germline): SQVTM, ANQGSEA. The CDR3, as DNA: TGCAGCGTTGAAGGGTCAGAATACAATGAGCAGTTCTTC. Encoded protein: CSVEGSEYNEQFF.

This clonotype has ten or more counts. The CDR3 DNA reads as TGTGCCAGCAGCCTGATACTAGCGGGAGCCCCCTACAATGAGCAGTTCTTC. This encodes CASSLILAGAPYNEQFF. V usage is TRBV7-6 and J usage is TRBJ2-1, with 11 bases fitting TRBD2. The V gene's germline CDR1 is SGHVS and CDR2 FNYEAQ. The CDR3 loop spans 17 amino acids. The junction had 8 bases not matched to a gene; V was cut back by 5 bases and J by 2 bases.

The table lists this clonotype with many counts. The chain is built from TRBV7-9 and TRBJ1-1; D is undetermined. The CDR3 is 16 residues long. In germline, CDR1 is SEHNR, CDR2 FQNEAQ (reference sequence). Trimming shortened V by 5 bases and J by 4 bases, and 20 bases separated the two germline ends. CDR3 coding DNA: TGTGCCAGCAGCCCGGGGTCCCCCGGGCACGGCACTGAAGCTTTCTTT. Protein sequence: CASSPGSPGHGTEAFF.

The sample holds many counts of this clonotype. The junction shows a germline mismatch at one end, possibly a read error. The chain uses TRBV29-1 and TRBJ1-2; 8 bases are a match to TRBD1. The CDR3 extends over 10 amino acids. CDR1 is SQVTM, CDR2 ANQGSEA, per germline. This CDR3 is CSFQGGDRGF. The CDR3 nucleotides read TGCAGCTTCCAAGGGGGCGACAGGGGCTTC.